The present entry profiles one T cell receptor beta chain with its context. Trimming removed 2 bases from V and 7 bases from J, with 9 bases in between. The germline gives CDR1 GTSNPN, CDR2 SVGIG (reference sequence). The CDR3 covers 12 residues. Measured with immunoSEQ multiplex PCR; TCRdb has only the in-frame clones, and not every one. The data contain 150,000 or so clones, around 93% of them singletons. The sample belongs to a study of T cell responses to AZD1222 COVID-19 vaccine. The TCR was taken from an adult who received the AZD1222 COVID-19 vaccine. The input for sequencing was peripheral blood, taken 28 days after the second AZD1222 dose. The chain links TRBV30 to TRBJ1-5; D is unclear. The CDR3 protein is CAWSSGIQPQHF. The DNA for the CDR3 is TGTGCCTGGAGTTCGGGTATACAGCCCCAGCATTTT.